The 4 T cell receptor beta chains given below trace back to one sample, sequenced in a study of response to subunit inactivated influenza vaccine. TCRdb reprocessed the RT-PCR reads with MiXCR, giving one entry per CDR3 protein. The repertoire includes about 180,000 distinct CDR3 sequences, roughly 8.7% of them detected once, and about 11% sits in the top ten. This specimen was non-naive T cells sorted from PBMCs, taken on the day of vaccination. The source of these receptors is a man aged 45-65 years who received an inactivated influenza vaccine.

The gene calls are TRBV20-1 and TRBJ2-1, with D possibly called TRBD1 or TRBD2 (5 bases each). Per germline, CDR1 DFQATT and CDR2 SNEGSKA (reference sequence). The CDR3 is 12 amino acids. With 6 bases removed from V and 6 bases from J, the gap between germline ends came to 12 bases. This CDR3 reads CSARKGTNEQFF. The CDR3 nucleotides are TGCAGTGCCCGAAAAGGGACCAATGAGCAGTTCTTC.

This chain joins TRBV7-8 and TRBJ2-1; no reliable D call. CDR1 is SGHVS, CDR2 FQNEAQ, per germline. This CDR3 comprises 16 residues. Trimming cost V 5 bases and J 0 bases, with 14 bases left between them. The CDR3 nucleotides are TGTGCCAGCAGCCCGGCCCAGGTGAGCTCCTACAATGAGCAGTTCTTC. This gives the protein CASSPAQVSSYNEQFF.

This clonotype has at least ten counts. The gene calls are TRBV11-2 and TRBJ2-5, with 10 bases that match TRBD1. Losses at the gene ends were 0 bases for V and 10 bases for J; bases not matched to a gene: 17. Germline loops: CDR1 SGHAT, CDR2 FQNNGV. The CDR3 is 18 residues long. DNA for the CDR3: TGTGCCAGCAGCTTAGATGCCCGGACAGGGGGACCGGATAGGGACCAGTACTTC. Translation: CASSLDARTGGPDRDQYF.

This chain links TRBV5-1 with TRBJ2-5, with 10 bases lining up with TRBD2. CDR1 and CDR2 from the germline V gene are SGHRS and YFSETQ. The CDR3 is 16 amino acids. The trim removed 0 bases at V and 1 base at J, leaving 3 bases unmatched. For the CDR3, the DNA is TGCGCCAGCAGCTTGGGGGCTAGCGGGGGCCAAGAGACCCAGTACTTC. This codes for CASSLGASGGQETQYF.